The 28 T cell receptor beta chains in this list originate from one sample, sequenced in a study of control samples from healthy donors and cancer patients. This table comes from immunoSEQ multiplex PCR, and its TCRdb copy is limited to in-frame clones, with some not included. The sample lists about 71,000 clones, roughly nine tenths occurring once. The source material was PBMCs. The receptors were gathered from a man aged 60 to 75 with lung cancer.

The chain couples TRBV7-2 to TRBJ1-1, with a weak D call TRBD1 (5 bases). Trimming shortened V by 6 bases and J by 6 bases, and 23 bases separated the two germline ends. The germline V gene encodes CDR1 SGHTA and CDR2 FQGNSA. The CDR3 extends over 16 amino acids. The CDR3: CASRAIQVLGRAEAFF. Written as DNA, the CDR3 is TGTGCCAGCAGAGCTATACAGGTGCTCGGACGAGCTGAAGCTTTCTTT.

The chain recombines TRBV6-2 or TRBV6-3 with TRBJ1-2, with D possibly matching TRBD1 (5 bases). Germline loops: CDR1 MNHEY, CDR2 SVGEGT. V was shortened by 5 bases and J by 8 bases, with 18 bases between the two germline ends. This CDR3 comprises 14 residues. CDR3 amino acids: CASSASGPLGGYTF. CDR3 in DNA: TGTGCCAGCAGTGCCTCGGGGCCATTAGGCGGCTACACCTTC.

This CDR3 is CATSEIWGNEQFF. Here the CDR3 DNA reads TGTGCCACCAGTGAAATTTGGGGGAATGAGCAGTTCTTC. The chain combines TRBV24-1 with TRBJ2-1, with D possibly called TRBD1 or TRBD2 (5 bases each). There are 13 residues in the CDR3. Germline V lookup: CDR1 KGHDR, CDR2 SFDVKD. Trimming pared 4 bases from V and 7 bases from J, leaving 10 bases between.

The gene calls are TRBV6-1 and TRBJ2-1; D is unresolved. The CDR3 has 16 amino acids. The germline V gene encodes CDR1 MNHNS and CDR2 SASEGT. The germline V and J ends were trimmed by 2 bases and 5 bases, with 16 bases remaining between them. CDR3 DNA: TGTGCCAGCAGTGAAATAGGCCTGGCCCGTAACAATGAGCAGTTCTTC. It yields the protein CASSEIGLARNNEQFF.

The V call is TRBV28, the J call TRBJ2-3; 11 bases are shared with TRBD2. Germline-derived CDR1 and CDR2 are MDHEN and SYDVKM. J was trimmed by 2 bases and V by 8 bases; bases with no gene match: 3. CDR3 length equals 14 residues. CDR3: CASLAGGNTDTQYF. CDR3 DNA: TGTGCCAGCCTAGCGGGGGGAAACACAGATACGCAGTATTTT.

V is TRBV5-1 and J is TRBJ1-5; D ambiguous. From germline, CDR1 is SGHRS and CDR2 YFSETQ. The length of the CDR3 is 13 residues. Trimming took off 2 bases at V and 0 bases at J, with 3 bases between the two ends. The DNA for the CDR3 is TGCGCCAGCAGCTTAAGTAGCAATCAGCCCCAGCATTTT. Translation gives CASSLSSNQPQHF.

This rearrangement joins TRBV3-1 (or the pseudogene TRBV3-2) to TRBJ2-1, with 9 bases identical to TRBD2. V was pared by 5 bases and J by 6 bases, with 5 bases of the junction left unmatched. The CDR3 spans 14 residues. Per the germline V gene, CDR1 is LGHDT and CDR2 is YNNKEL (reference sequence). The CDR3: CASSKGLASNEQFF. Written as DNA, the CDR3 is TGTGCCAGCAGCAAGGGACTAGCCAGCAATGAGCAGTTCTTC.

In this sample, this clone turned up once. CDR3 nucleotides: TGTGCCAGCAGCGTAGGGCAGCGGGAGAGCACAGATACGCAGTATTTT. Protein product: CASSVGQRESTDTQYF. The chain uses TRBV9 and TRBJ2-3; TRBD2 matches at 8 bases. Trimming took 0 bases from V and 0 from J; bases not matched to a gene: 3. The germline V gene has CDR1 SGDLS and CDR2 YYNGEE. The length of the CDR3 is 16 residues.

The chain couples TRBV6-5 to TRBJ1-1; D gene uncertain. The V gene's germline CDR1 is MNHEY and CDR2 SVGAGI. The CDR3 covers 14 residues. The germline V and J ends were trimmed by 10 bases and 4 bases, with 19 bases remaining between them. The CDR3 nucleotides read TGTGCCATCAAAATAGGAGGGTTATTCACTGAAGCTTTCTTT. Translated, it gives CAIKIGGLFTEAFF.

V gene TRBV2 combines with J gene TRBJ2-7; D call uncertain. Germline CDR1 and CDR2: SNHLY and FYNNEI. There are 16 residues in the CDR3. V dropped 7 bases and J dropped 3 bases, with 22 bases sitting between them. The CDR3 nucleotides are TGTGCCAGCATCTCTGTTGAGGTTAGCCGGCGCTACGAGCAGTACGTC. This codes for CASISVEVSRRYEQYV.

CDR3 in amino acids: CATSKGDRVDEQYV. Written as DNA, the CDR3 is TGTGCCACCAGCAAGGGGGATCGGGTAGACGAGCAGTACGTC. The chain combines TRBV15 with TRBJ2-7, with a weak D call TRBD1 (6 bases). Germline V gene sequence: CDR1 LNHNV, CDR2 YYDKDF (reference sequence). Trimming removed 4 bases at V and 5 bases at J, with 15 bases between. The CDR3 runs to 14 residues.

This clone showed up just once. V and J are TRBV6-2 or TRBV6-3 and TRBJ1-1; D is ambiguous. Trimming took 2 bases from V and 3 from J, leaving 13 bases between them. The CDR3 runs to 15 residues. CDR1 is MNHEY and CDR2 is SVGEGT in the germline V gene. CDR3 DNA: TGTGCCAGCAGTTACCTGGGTCATAGGGACACTGAAGCTTTCTTT. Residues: CASSYLGHRDTEAFF.

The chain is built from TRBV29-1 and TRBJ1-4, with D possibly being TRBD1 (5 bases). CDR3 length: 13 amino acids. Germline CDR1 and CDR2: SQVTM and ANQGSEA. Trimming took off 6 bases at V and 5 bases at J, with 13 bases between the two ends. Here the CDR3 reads CSVRGSRNEKLFF. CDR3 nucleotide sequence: TGCAGCGTCCGGGGCTCCCGCAATGAAAAACTGTTTTTT. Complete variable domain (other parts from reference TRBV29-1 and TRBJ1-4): SAVISQKPSRDICQRGTSLTIQCQVDSQVTMMFWYRQQPGQSLTLIATANQGSEATYESGFVIDKFPISRPNLTFSTLTVSNMSPEDSSIYLCSVRGSRNEKLFFGSGTQLSVL.

As DNA, the CDR3 is TGTGCCAGCAGTCCGTCGGTAATTGGCAATCAGCCCCAGCATTTT. Its translation: CASSPSVIGNQPQHF. J is TRBJ1-5 and V is TRBV27; D is ambiguous. V lost 5 bases to trimming and J lost 2 bases, with 13 bases between them. CDR1 and CDR2 from the germline V gene are MNHEY and SMNVEV (reference sequence). The CDR3 contains 15 residues.

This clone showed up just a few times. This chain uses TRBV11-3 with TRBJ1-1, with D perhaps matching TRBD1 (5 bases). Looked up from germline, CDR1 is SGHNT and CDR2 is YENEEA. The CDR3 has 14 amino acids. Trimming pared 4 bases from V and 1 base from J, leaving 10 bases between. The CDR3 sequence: CASSSGHGNTEAFF. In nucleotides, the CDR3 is TGTGCCAGCAGCTCCGGACATGGGAACACTGAAGCTTTCTTT.

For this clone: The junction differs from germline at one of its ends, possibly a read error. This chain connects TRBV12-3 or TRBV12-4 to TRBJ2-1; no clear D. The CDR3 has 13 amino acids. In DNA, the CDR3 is TGTGTCAGCACCCCACCTACCGCGGTTGAGCAGTTCTTC. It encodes CVSTPPTAVEQFF.

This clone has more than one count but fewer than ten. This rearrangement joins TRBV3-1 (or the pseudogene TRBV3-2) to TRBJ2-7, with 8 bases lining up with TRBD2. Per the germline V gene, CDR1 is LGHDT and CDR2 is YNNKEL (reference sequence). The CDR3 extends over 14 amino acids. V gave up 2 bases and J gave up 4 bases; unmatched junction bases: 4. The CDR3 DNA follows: TGTGCCAGCAGCCAACCCGGACTAGCTTACGAGCAGTACTTC. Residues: CASSQPGLAYEQYF.

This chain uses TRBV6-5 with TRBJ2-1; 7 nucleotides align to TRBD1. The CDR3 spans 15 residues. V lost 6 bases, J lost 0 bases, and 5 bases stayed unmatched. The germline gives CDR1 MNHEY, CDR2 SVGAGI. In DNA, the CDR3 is TGTGCCAGCAGCTCGGGGACAGACTCCTACAATGAGCAGTTCTTC. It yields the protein CASSSGTDSYNEQFF.

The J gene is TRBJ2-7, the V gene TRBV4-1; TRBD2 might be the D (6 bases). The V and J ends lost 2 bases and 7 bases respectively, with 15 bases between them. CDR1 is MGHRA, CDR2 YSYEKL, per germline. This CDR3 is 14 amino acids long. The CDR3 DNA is TGCGCCAGCAGCCAAACGGGAGCGGGCGGGGAGCAGTACTTC. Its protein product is CASSQTGAGGEQYF.

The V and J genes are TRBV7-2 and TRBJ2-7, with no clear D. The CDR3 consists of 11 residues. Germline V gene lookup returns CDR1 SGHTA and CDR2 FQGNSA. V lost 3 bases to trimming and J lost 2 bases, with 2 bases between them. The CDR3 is CASSLTYEQYF. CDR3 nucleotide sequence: TGTGCCAGCAGCTTGACCTACGAGCAGTACTTC. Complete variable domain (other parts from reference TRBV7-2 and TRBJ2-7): GAGVSQSPSNKVTEKGKDVELRCDPISGHTALYWYRQSLGQGLEFLIYFQGNSAPDKSGLPSDRFSAERTGGSVSTLTIQRTQQEDSAVYLCASSLTYEQYFGPGTRLTVT.

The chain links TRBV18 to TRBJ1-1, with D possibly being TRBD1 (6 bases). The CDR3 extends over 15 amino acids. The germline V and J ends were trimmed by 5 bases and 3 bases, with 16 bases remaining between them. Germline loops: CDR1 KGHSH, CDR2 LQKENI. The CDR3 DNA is TGTGCCAGCTCAGCGCCAGGGGTGGCGGACACTGAAGCTTTCTTT. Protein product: CASSAPGVADTEAFF.

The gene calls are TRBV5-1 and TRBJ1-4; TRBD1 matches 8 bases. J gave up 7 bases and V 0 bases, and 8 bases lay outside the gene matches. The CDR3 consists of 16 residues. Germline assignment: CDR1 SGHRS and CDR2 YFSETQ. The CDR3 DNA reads TGCGCCAGCAGCTTGGGCCAGGGGGCTCTGGGTGAAAAACTGTTTTTT. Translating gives CASSLGQGALGEKLFF.

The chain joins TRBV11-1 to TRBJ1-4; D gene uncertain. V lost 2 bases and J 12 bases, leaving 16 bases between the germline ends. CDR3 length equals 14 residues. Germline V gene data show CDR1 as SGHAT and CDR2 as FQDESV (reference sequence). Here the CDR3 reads CASSLTDERDQLFF. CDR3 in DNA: TGTGCCAGCAGCTTAACGGACGAACGTGATCAACTGTTTTTT.

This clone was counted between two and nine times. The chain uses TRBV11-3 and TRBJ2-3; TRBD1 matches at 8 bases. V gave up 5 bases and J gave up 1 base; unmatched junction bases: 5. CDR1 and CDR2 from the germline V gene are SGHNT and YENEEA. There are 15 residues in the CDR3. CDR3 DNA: TGTGCCAGCAGCCTAAGGGGACAGGGCACAGATACGCAGTATTTT. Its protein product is CASSLRGQGTDTQYF.

CDR3 loop: CASSLEQGSSGNTIYF. The CDR3 DNA follows: TGTGCCAGCAGCTTAGAACAGGGCAGCTCTGGAAACACCATATATTTT. The chain links TRBV7-2 to TRBJ1-3; possibly TRBD1 for D (6 bases). The CDR3 sequence is 16 residues long. Germline CDR1 and CDR2: SGHTA and FQGNSA. V gave up 1 base and J gave up 0 bases, with 10 bases separating them. Based on the CDR3 plus reference TRBV7-2 and TRBJ1-3, the full variable domain is GAGVSQSPSNKVTEKGKDVELRCDPISGHTALYWYRQSLGQGLEFLIYFQGNSAPDKSGLPSDRFSAERTGGSVSTLTIQRTQQEDSAVYLCASSLEQGSSGNTIYFGEGSWLTVV.

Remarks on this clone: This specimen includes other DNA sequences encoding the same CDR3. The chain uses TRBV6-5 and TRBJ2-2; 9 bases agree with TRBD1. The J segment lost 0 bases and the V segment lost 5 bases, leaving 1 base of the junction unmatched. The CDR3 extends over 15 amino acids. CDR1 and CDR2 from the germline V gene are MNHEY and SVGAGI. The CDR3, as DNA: TGTGCCAGCAGTAGGGACAGGGCGAACACCGGGGAGCTGTTTTTT. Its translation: CASSRDRANTGELFF.

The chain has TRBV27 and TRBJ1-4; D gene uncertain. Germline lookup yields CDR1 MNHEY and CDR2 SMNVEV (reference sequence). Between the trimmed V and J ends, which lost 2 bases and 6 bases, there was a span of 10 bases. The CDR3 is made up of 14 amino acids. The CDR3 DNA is TGTGCCAGCAGTTTAACGGGGTTCGATGAAAAACTGTTTTTT. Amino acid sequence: CASSLTGFDEKLFF.

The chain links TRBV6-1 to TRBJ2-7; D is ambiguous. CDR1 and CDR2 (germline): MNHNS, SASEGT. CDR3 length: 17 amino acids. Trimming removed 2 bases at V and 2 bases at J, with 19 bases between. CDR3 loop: CASSERPASGPPYEQYF. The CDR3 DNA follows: TGTGCCAGCAGTGAAAGGCCCGCCTCCGGGCCACCCTACGAGCAGTACTTC.